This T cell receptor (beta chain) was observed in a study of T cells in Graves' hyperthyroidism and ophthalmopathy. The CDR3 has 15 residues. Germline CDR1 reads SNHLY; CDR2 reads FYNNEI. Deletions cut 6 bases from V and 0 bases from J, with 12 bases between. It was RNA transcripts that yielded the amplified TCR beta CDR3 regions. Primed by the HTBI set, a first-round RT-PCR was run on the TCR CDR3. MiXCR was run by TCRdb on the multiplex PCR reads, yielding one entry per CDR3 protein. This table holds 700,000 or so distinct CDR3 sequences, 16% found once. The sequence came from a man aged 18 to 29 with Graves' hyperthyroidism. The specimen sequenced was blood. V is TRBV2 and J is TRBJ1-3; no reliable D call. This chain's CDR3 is CASRETSLSGNTIYF. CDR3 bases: TGTGCCAGCAGGGAGACAAGCCTCTCTGGAAACACCATATATTTT.